A selection of T cell receptor beta chains follows, all from one sample in a study of regulatory T cells in long-lasting Graves disease. TCRdb reprocessed the multiplex PCR reads with MiXCR, giving one entry per CDR3 protein. The table lists about 470,000 distinct CDR3 sequences, roughly a fifth of them singletons. This material consisted of peripheral blood mononuclear cells (PBMCs), taken when the disease was refractory, from a patient treated with antithyroid drugs. These receptors were obtained from a female donor with Graves disease. Each CDR3 is given with its conserved first and last residue. D genes are given only for firm matches. The listing skips clone size in some rows; elsewhere it reads once, few, many or a size class.

V	D	size	J	CDR3	DNA
TRBV10-3	-	many	TRBJ2-5	CAISEGRDETQYF	TGTGCCATCAGTGAGGGCAGGGATGAGACCCAGTACTTC
TRBV2	-	many	TRBJ1-4	CASSLSGSGPEKLFF	TGTGCCAGCAGCCTGTCAGGCTCTGGGCCAGAAAAACTGTTTTTT
TRBV15	TRBD1	many	TRBJ2-5	CATSHRDSKIQETQYF	TGTGCCACCAGCCACCGGGACAGTAAGATACAAGAGACCCAGTACTTC
TRBV7-2	-	-	TRBJ2-7	CASSLARTGAIQPAYEQYF	TGTGCCAGCAGCTTAGCAAGAACGGGAGCCATTCAGCCCGCCTACGAGCAGTACTTC
TRBV3-1	-	few	TRBJ1-5	CASSQYPVESWGQPQHF	TGTGCCAGCAGCCAATACCCGGTAGAAAGTTGGGGTCAGCCCCAGCATTTT
TRBV29-1	-	few	TRBJ1-3	CSVETDGNTIYF	TGCAGCGTTGAAACAGATGGAAACACCATATATTTT
TRBV28	TRBD1	many	TRBJ2-7	CASSFRTGGYEQYF	TGTGCCAGCAGTTTTAGGACAGGCGGTTACGAGCAGTACTTC
TRBV30	TRBD2	once	TRBJ2-2	CAWTTTSGGNTGELFF	TGTGCCTGGACCACGACTAGCGGGGGGAACACCGGGGAGCTGTTTTTT
TRBV6-4	-	-	TRBJ2-3	CASSKSMPTSSTPDTQYF	TGTGCCAGCAGTAAATCGATGCCGACATCTTCCACACCAGATACGCAGTATTTT
TRBV5-1	TRBD2	few	TRBJ2-5	CASSELAGTQYF	TGCGCCAGCAGCGAACTAGCGGGGACCCAGTACTTC
TRBV6-9	-	many	TRBJ1-6	CASSFTGTRNSPLHF	TGTGCCAGCAGTTTTACCGGGACCCGAAATTCACCCCTCCACTTT
TRBV27	-	many	TRBJ2-2	CASSYLTRGSGELFF	TGTGCCAGCAGTTACCTAACTCGGGGTTCCGGGGAGCTGTTTTTT
TRBV6-1	TRBD1	-	TRBJ1-2	CASSRTGGKYGYTF	TGTGCCAGCTCCAGGACAGGGGGCAAATATGGCTACACCTTC
TRBV24-1	-	-	TRBJ1-1	CATSDLQDSQGAFF	TGTGCCACCAGTGATTTGCAGGACAGTCAAGGAGCTTTCTTT
TRBV12-3/TRBV12-4	-	few	TRBJ1-6	CASSLVGDNYSPLHF	TGTGCCAGCAGTTTAGTGGGGGACAACTATTCACCCCTCCACTTT
TRBV7-2	-	-	TRBJ1-1	CASSFRTSEAVF	TGTGCCAGCAGCTTTAGGACATCTGAAGCTGTCTTT
TRBV28	-	few	TRBJ2-2	CASSNDSPNTGELFF	TGTGCCAGCAGCAATGACAGTCCGAACACCGGGGAGCTGTTTTTT
TRBV18	-	-	TRBJ1-6	CASSSGGWSPLHF	TGTGCCAGCTCTTCAGGAGGTTGGTCACCCCTCCACTTT
TRBV20-1	TRBD1	-	TRBJ2-7	CSGLKGQVTYEQYF	TGCAGTGGATTGAAGGGACAGGTTACCTACGAGCAGTACTTC
TRBV2	-	many	TRBJ1-6	CASSAGGDPDRALHF	TGTGCCAGCAGTGCCGGGGGGGACCCGGATCGGGCCCTCCACTTT
TRBV20-1	TRBD1	many	TRBJ1-2	CSASAGGLNYGYTF	TGCAGTGCTAGCGCAGGGGGCCTCAACTATGGCTACACCTTC
TRBV27	TRBD2	many	TRBJ2-3	CASKLAGSSTDTQYF	TGTGCCAGCAAGCTAGCGGGGTCTAGCACAGATACGCAGTATTTT
TRBV11-2	TRBD2	few	TRBJ2-7	CASSPRLAKGYEQYF	TGTGCCAGCAGCCCGAGACTAGCGAAGGGCTACGAGCAGTACTTC
TRBV15	TRBD1	many	TRBJ1-1	CATSRGTGGAEAFF	TGTGCCACCAGCAGAGGGACAGGCGGCGCTGAAGCTTTCTTT
TRBV7-8	-	-	TRBJ2-4	CASSLGGGALAKNIQYF	TGTGCCAGCAGCTTAGGTGGGGGGGCCCTGGCCAAAAACATTCAGTACTTC
TRBV20-1	-	many	TRBJ2-5	CSASYETQYF	TGCAGTGCTAGCTACGAGACCCAGTACTTC
TRBV6-1	-	many	TRBJ1-5	CASSEPGISNQPQHF	TGTGCCAGCAGTGAACCAGGGATTAGCAATCAGCCCCAGCATTTT
TRBV2	-	many	TRBJ1-3	CASKDGAGNTIYF	TGTGCCAGCAAGGACGGCGCAGGAAACACCATATATTTT
TRBV6-5	TRBD2	once	TRBJ2-3	CASSYGTSGDTQYF	TGTGCCAGCAGTTACGGGACTAGCGGAGATACGCAGTATTTT
TRBV7-9	-	many	TRBJ2-7	CASSLGSLALYEQYF	TGTGCCAGCAGCTTAGGTAGTCTAGCCCTCTACGAGCAGTACTTC
TRBV5-6	-	-	TRBJ1-1	CASSYVGFTEAFF	TGTGCCAGCAGCTACGTAGGGTTCACTGAAGCTTTCTTT
TRBV12-3/TRBV12-4	TRBD1	many	TRBJ2-5	CASSLRGQGAGTQYF	TGTGCCAGCAGTTTAAGGGGACAGGGGGCTGGGACCCAGTACTTC
TRBV27	TRBD2	-	TRBJ2-7	CASSFSTSGFSYEQYF	TGTGCCAGCAGTTTTTCCACTAGCGGTTTCTCCTACGAGCAGTACTTC
TRBV3-1	-	-	TRBJ1-1	CASSWRGADTEAFF	TGTGCCAGCAGCTGGAGGGGAGCGGACACTGAAGCTTTCTTT
TRBV12-3/TRBV12-4	TRBD2	many	TRBJ2-7	CASSLRAGGSREQYF	TGTGCCAGCAGTTTAAGAGCGGGAGGATCGCGTGAGCAGTACTTC
TRBV19	-	-	TRBJ2-2	CASSIPAGQNTGELFF	TGTGCCAGTAGTATCCCAGCGGGACAGAACACCGGGGAGCTGTTTTTT
TRBV3-1	-	-	TRBJ2-7	CASSLDQDRAYEQYF	TGTGCCAGCAGCCTGGACCAGGACCGAGCCTACGAGCAGTACTTC
TRBV7-9	-	few	TRBJ1-1	CASSLGYIEAFF	TGTGCCAGCAGCTTAGGTTATATCGAAGCTTTCTTT
TRBV30	TRBD1	few	TRBJ2-7	CAWRQGESYEQYF	TGTGCCTGGCGACAGGGGGAATCCTACGAGCAGTACTTC
TRBV2	-	few	TRBJ1-1	CASQFTENTEAFF	TGTGCCAGCCAGTTTACAGAGAACACTGAAGCTTTCTTT
TRBV4-2	-	-	TRBJ1-5	CASSQGRKPQHF	TGTGCCAGCAGCCAAGGCCGAAAGCCCCAGCATTTT